Listed here are 25 T cell receptor beta chains from one sample, sequenced in a study of blood T cells in healthy people across ages. The second PCR ran about 7 to 12 cycles with a sample-barcoded 5' primer and J-beta primers. MiXCR was run by TCRdb on the 5' RACE reads, yielding one entry per CDR3 protein. Among 1.4 million to 1.5 million distinct CDR3 sequences, about 40% were seen once, and the ten largest hold roughly 7.9%. The sequencing input was blood. These receptors were obtained from a young woman in good health.

Notes on this clonotype: An end of the junction does not agree with germline; a read error may underlie this. The chain has TRBV28 and TRBJ2-1; no reliable D call. Germline V gives CDR1 MDHEN, CDR2 SYDVKM. The CDR3 sequence is 16 residues long. CDR3 region: CASSSPAGPLVPEQFF. The CDR3, as DNA: TGTGCCAGTAGTTCCCCGGCCGGACCCTTGGTTCCCGAGCAGTTCTTC. Filled out from reference TRBV28 and TRBJ2-1, the complete variable domain reads DVKVTQSSRYLVKRTGEKVFLECVQDMDHENMFWYRQDPGLGLRLIYFSYDVKMKEKGDIPEGYSVSREKKERFSLILESASTNQTSMYLCASSSPAGPLVPEQFFGPGTRLTVL.

The V call is TRBV20-1, the J call TRBJ2-4, with TRBD2 matching 13 bases. The end of the DNA is better explained by TRBJ2-7, so the J call may be wrong. Per the germline V gene, CDR1 is DFQATT and CDR2 is SNEGSKA (reference sequence). The CDR3 has 14 residues. The CDR3 DNA reads as TGCGCAACTAGCGGGGGGGCCAATAGTTACGAGCAGTACTTC. Its translation is CATSGGANSYEQYF.

The V and J genes are TRBV20-1 and TRBJ2-3; 7 bases align to TRBD1. Germline CDR1 DFQATT, CDR2 SNEGSKA (reference sequence). The CDR3 sequence is 12 residues long. The CDR3: CSTKGAGDTQYF. Here the CDR3 DNA reads TGCAGCACCAAGGGGGCTGGTGATACGCAGTATTTT.

This chain joins TRBV9 and TRBJ2-1; D is undetermined. Looked up from germline, CDR1 is SGDLS and CDR2 is YYNGEE. V was clipped by 0 bases and J by 4 bases, with 14 bases between them. The CDR3 is 16 residues long. CDR3 in amino acids: CASSVATSGPYNEQFF. The CDR3 DNA sequence: TGTGCCAGCAGCGTAGCGACTTCCGGGCCATACAATGAGCAGTTCTTC.

This clonotype was detected only a few times. V is TRBV29-1 and J is TRBJ1-2; D unresolved. The germline V and J ends were trimmed by 3 bases and 2 bases, with 10 bases remaining between them. This CDR3 is 13 amino acids long. Germline V CDR1 and CDR2: SQVTM, ANQGSEA. The CDR3 coding sequence is TGCAGCGTTGACTACGGGAGCAACTATGGCTACACCTTC. Protein sequence: CSVDYGSNYGYTF.

The gene calls are TRBV20-1 and TRBJ2-3; 13 bases line up with TRBD2. Per the germline V gene, CDR1 is DFQATT and CDR2 is SNEGSKA (reference sequence). The CDR3 runs 18 residues. Trimming at V came to 0 bases and at J to 2 bases, leaving 8 bases not matched to a gene. CDR3 in DNA: TGCAGTGCTAGAGATTCCGGCGGGACTAGCGGGATCACAGATACGCAGTATTTT. This codes for CSARDSGGTSGITDTQYF.

This clonotype appeared a few times. This chain connects TRBV5-1 to TRBJ2-5; the match to TRBD2 covers 13 bases. The germline V gene encodes CDR1 SGHRS and CDR2 YFSETQ. This CDR3 is built from 15 residues. With V trimmed by 4 bases and J by 3 bases, 3 bases remained unmatched. CDR3 residues: CASSRGLAGKETQYF. Here the CDR3 DNA reads TGCGCCAGCAGCCGGGGACTAGCGGGGAAAGAGACCCAGTACTTC.

This clonotype was seen many times. This sequence joins TRBV12-3 or TRBV12-4 and TRBJ2-1, with D perhaps TRBD2 (5 bases). The CDR3 covers 11 residues. Trimming shortened V by 8 bases and J by 7 bases, and 9 bases separated the two germline ends. This CDR3 is CASPGNNEQFF. The CDR3, as DNA: TGTGCCAGCCCGGGGAATAATGAGCAGTTCTTC.

This chain connects TRBV30 to TRBJ2-1, with D unresolved. Trimming shortened V by 0 bases and J by 10 bases, and 10 bases separated the two germline ends. Germline assignment: CDR1 GTSNPN and CDR2 SVGIG (reference sequence). The CDR3 extends over 12 amino acids. The CDR3, as DNA: TGTGCCTGGAGTGTAAGCCCCTACGAGCAGTTCTTC. Translating it yields CAWSVSPYEQFF.

Only a few counts were recorded for this clonotype. This rearrangement joins TRBV7-2 to TRBJ1-2; 7 bases align to TRBD1. The CDR3 has 15 amino acids. The ends lost 4 bases at V and 7 bases at J; junction bases unmatched: 12. Germline V gene sequence: CDR1 SGHTA, CDR2 FQGNSA. CDR3: CASSSNPRGLFGYTF. Written as DNA, the CDR3 is TGTGCCAGCAGCTCTAACCCGAGGGGGCTTTTTGGCTACACCTTC.

This clonotype showed up just a few times. The J gene is TRBJ2-1, the V gene TRBV29-1, with 14 bases aligning to TRBD2. The ends lost 4 bases at V and 7 bases at J; junction bases unmatched: 0. This CDR3 has 13 residues. Germline V lookup: CDR1 SQVTM, CDR2 ANQGSEA. This CDR3 reads CSVGTSGRNEQFF. CDR3 bases: TGCAGCGTTGGGACTAGCGGGAGGAATGAGCAGTTCTTC.

This clonotype is a singleton in its sample. The chain uses TRBV5-4 and TRBJ1-2; TRBD1 agrees at 8 bases. CDR3 length equals 14 residues. The junction had 9 bases not matched to a gene; V was cut back by 4 bases and J by 7 bases. Germline values: CDR1 SGHNT, CDR2 YYREEE (reference sequence). CDR3 loop: CASSPGQGSLGYTF. In DNA, the CDR3 is TGTGCCAGCAGCCCCGGACAGGGCTCTCTTGGCTACACCTTC.

Written as DNA, the CDR3 is TGTGCCAGCAGCCAAGACCGTGGGTCGGCCTACAATGAGCAGTACTTC. Its protein product is CASSQDRGSAYNEQYF. J is TRBJ2-5 and V is TRBV4-2; D is uncertain. The germline V gene encodes CDR1 LGHNA and CDR2 YNFKEQ. The CDR3 extends over 16 amino acids. V was trimmed by 0 bases and J by 11 bases, leaving 22 bases between them.

This clonotype appeared a single time. The chain has TRBV5-4 and TRBJ2-3; 7 nucleotides align to TRBD2. The CDR3 has 16 residues. With V trimmed by 3 bases and J by 2 bases, 9 bases remained unmatched. The V gene's germline CDR1 is SGHNT and CDR2 YYREEE (reference sequence). CDR3 amino acids: CASSSSSGSLTDTQYF. For the CDR3, the DNA is TGTGCCAGCAGCTCCTCTAGCGGTTCTCTCACAGATACGCAGTATTTT.

This clonotype was seen more than once but under ten times. The V gene is TRBV6-1, the J gene TRBJ2-1, with D possibly being TRBD1 (6 bases). Germline V CDR1 and CDR2: MNHNS, SASEGT. V was cut by 2 bases and J by 6 bases, with 14 bases left in between. The CDR3 consists of 15 residues. The CDR3: CASSEWAGGRNEQFF. The CDR3 DNA sequence: TGTGCCAGCAGTGAATGGGCTGGGGGCCGCAATGAGCAGTTCTTC.

The rearrangement links TRBV3-1 to TRBJ2-3; D is undetermined. The CDR3 is made up of 14 amino acids. The germline gives CDR1 LGHDT, CDR2 YNNKEL (reference sequence). V dropped 4 bases and J dropped 1 base, with 9 bases sitting between them. In DNA form, the CDR3 reads TGTGCCAGCAGCCCTGGTGTGGGCACAGATACGCAGTATTTT. The encoded protein is CASSPGVGTDTQYF.

This clonotype was recorded a few times. The chain has TRBV28 and TRBJ1-1; 11 bases line up with TRBD1. Trimming cost V 2 bases and J 11 bases; bases outside gene matches: 7. CDR1 and CDR2 (germline): MDHEN, SYDVKM. There are 14 residues in the CDR3. CDR3 DNA sequence: TGTGCCAGCAGTTTAAGTCTGGACAGGGGGCCCGCTTTCTTT. Translated, it gives CASSLSLDRGPAFF.

This clonotype has more than one count but fewer than ten. CDR3: CASSFKPLDGLETQYF. The CDR3 region has the DNA TGTGCCAGCAGCTTCAAGCCGCTAGATGGGTTGGAGACCCAGTACTTC. The rearrangement uses TRBV4-2 and TRBJ2-5, with D unresolved. The CDR3 loop spans 16 amino acids. The germline gives CDR1 LGHNA, CDR2 YNFKEQ. V was shortened by 5 bases and J by 5 bases, with 21 bases between the two germline ends.

This clonotype was detected only a few times. This clone may be a read error of a much larger clone one base away. This rearrangement joins TRBV6-1 to TRBJ2-6; the D is unclear. V was pared by 1 base and J by 0 bases, with 10 bases between. The CDR3 extends over 17 amino acids. CDR1 is MNHNS and CDR2 is SASEGT in the germline V gene. The CDR3 loop is CASSEGTASSGANVLTF. CDR3 nucleotide sequence: TGTGCCAGCAGTGAAGGCACTGCCAGCTCTGGGGCCAACGTCCTGACTTTC.

A few counts support this clonotype. The chain employs TRBV3-1 and TRBJ2-7, with D possibly TRBD1 on 5 matching bases. With 0 bases removed from V and 7 bases from J, the gap between germline ends came to 7 bases. CDR1 and CDR2 from the germline V gene are LGHDT and YNNKEL (reference sequence). The CDR3 is 12 residues long. The CDR3 bases are TGTGCCAGCAGCCAAGAGGACAATGAGCAGTACTTC. This gives the protein CASSQEDNEQYF.

This clonotype was seen a few times. This chain joins TRBV21-1 and TRBJ1-1; the listed D gene, TRBD1, was not tested against the DNA. TRBV21-1 is a known pseudogene. The CDR3 is 15 residues long. The CDR3 coding sequence is TGTGCCAGCAGCTGGGGCTCCGGGCATGGCACTGAAGCTTTCTTT. Its translation is CASSWGSGHGTEAFF.

The chain combines TRBV6-2 or TRBV6-3 with TRBJ2-1, with a possible D match to TRBD2 (6 bases). CDR3 length equals 16 residues. Germline loops: CDR1 MNHEY, CDR2 SVGEGT. V was shortened by 6 bases and J by 0 bases, with 15 bases between the two germline ends. The CDR3 DNA follows: TGTGCCAGCAGGGACTTAGGAGGGAGCTCCTACAATGAGCAGTTCTTC. This codes for CASRDLGGSSYNEQFF.

J is TRBJ1-5 and V is TRBV3-1; D is perhaps TRBD1 (5 bases). Germline CDR1 and CDR2: LGHDT and YNNKEL (reference sequence). CDR3 length equals 15 residues. V was pared by 0 bases and J by 6 bases, with 12 bases between. CDR3 residues: CASSQDTVGTQPQHF. CDR3 sequence (DNA): TGTGCCAGCAGCCAAGATACCGTGGGGACTCAGCCCCAGCATTTT.

This clonotype turned up a few times. The genes are TRBV2 and TRBJ2-3, with D maybe TRBD1 (6 bases). This CDR3 contains 13 residues. V dropped 10 bases and J dropped 4 bases, with 15 bases sitting between them. The germline gives CDR1 SNHLY, CDR2 FYNNEI. CDR3 amino acids: CANEITGSDTQYF. The CDR3 DNA sequence: TGTGCCAACGAAATCACAGGGTCAGATACGCAGTATTTT.

This clonotype was seen a handful of times. The chain uses TRBV10-2 and TRBJ2-1, with TRBD2 matching 14 bases. V lost 6 bases to trimming and J lost 5 bases; unmatched junction nucleotides: 6. Germline values: CDR1 WSHSY, CDR2 SAAADI. The CDR3 is 16 amino acids. In nucleotides, the CDR3 is TGCGCCAGCAGCCGACTAGCGGGGGGGAATGACAATGAGCAGTTCTTC. Translated, it gives CASSRLAGGNDNEQFF.